A selection of T cell receptor beta chains follows, all from one sample in a study of blood T cell repertoires in COVID-19. Some clones are missing from TCRdb's copy, which holds only in-frame ones; the method was immunoSEQ multiplex PCR. The sample has around 140,000 clones; roughly 80% are singletons. Sequencing input: peripheral blood. The source is a woman aged 60 to 75 with acute or convalescent COVID-19. CDR3s include the opening cysteine and the closing phenylalanine or tryptophan. Fields, in order: CDR3 DNA, CDR3 protein, clone size, V gene, D gene, J gene. A D gene is named only where the DNA matches it firmly. The size entry is marked missing in some rows and otherwise reads once, few, many or a size class.

CDR3 DNA: TGTGCCAGCTCACCTCAGAAACGCTACGAGCAGTACTTC
CDR3 protein: CASSPQKRYEQYF
clone size: once
V gene: TRBV18
D gene: NA
J gene: TRBJ2-7

CDR3 DNA: TGTGCCAGCAGCGTAGTTCCGGGAAATGAGCAGTTCTTC
CDR3 protein: CASSVVPGNEQFF
clone size: NA
V gene: TRBV9
D gene: NA
J gene: TRBJ2-1

CDR3 DNA: TGTGCCTGGAGTGTAGGCGGGAGCCTCCCAGCCGGGGAGCTGTTTTTT
CDR3 protein: CAWSVGGSLPAGELFF
clone size: NA
V gene: TRBV30
D gene: TRBD2
J gene: TRBJ2-2

CDR3 DNA: TGTGCCAGCAGCGTAGTAGGTACAGCCACAGATACGCAGTATTTT
CDR3 protein: CASSVVGTATDTQYF
clone size: NA
V gene: TRBV9
D gene: NA
J gene: TRBJ2-3

CDR3 DNA: TGTGCCAGCAGTCTCAGAGGGCTAGCGGCCAACGAGCAGTACTTC
CDR3 protein: CASSLRGLAANEQYF
clone size: NA
V gene: TRBV2
D gene: TRBD2
J gene: TRBJ2-7

CDR3 DNA: TGTGCCAGCAGTGTTAAAGAGGGATCACCCCTCCACTTT
CDR3 protein: CASSVKEGSPLHF
clone size: NA
V gene: TRBV6-4
D gene: NA
J gene: TRBJ1-6

CDR3 DNA: TGTGCCAGCAAGGGACTAGCGGGAGGCGGGGAGCTGTTTTTT
CDR3 protein: CASKGLAGGGELFF
clone size: NA
V gene: TRBV6-5
D gene: TRBD2
J gene: TRBJ2-2

CDR3 DNA: TGCGCCAGCAGCCCGTACAGGGACAGGGTGGTCACTGAAGCTTTCTTT
CDR3 protein: CASSPYRDRVVTEAFF
clone size: NA
V gene: TRBV4-1
D gene: TRBD1
J gene: TRBJ1-1

CDR3 DNA: TGTGCCAGCAGCAACCGGGACAGGGAAGAGACAGATACGCAGTATTTT
CDR3 protein: CASSNRDREETDTQYF
clone size: NA
V gene: TRBV3-1/TRBV3-2
D gene: TRBD1
J gene: TRBJ2-3

CDR3 DNA: TGTGCCAGCATCCCGGGGGGACTACAAGAGACCCAGTACTTC
CDR3 protein: CASIPGGLQETQYF
clone size: once
V gene: TRBV6-2/TRBV6-3
D gene: TRBD2
J gene: TRBJ2-5

CDR3 DNA: TGTGCCAGCAGCCAAGTCTACGAGACCCAGTACTTC
CDR3 protein: CASSQVYETQYF
clone size: NA
V gene: TRBV3-1/TRBV3-2
D gene: NA
J gene: TRBJ2-5

CDR3 DNA: TGCGCCAGCAGCCAAGACATAGCGGGAGCCTACAATGAGCAGTTCTTC
CDR3 protein: CASSQDIAGAYNEQFF
clone size: NA
V gene: TRBV4-3
D gene: TRBD2
J gene: TRBJ2-1

CDR3 DNA: TGTGCCAGCAGTTCCCCCGGACAGGGTGACTACGAGCAGTACTTC
CDR3 protein: CASSSPGQGDYEQYF
clone size: NA
V gene: TRBV28
D gene: TRBD1
J gene: TRBJ2-7

CDR3 DNA: TGTGCCAGCTCGCTCGGACAGAACAATGAGCAGTTCTTC
CDR3 protein: CASSLGQNNEQFF
clone size: NA
V gene: TRBV18
D gene: NA
J gene: TRBJ2-1

CDR3 DNA: TGTGCCAGCAGCGGTAGCCCCATTCGGAGAGTAGCTAACTATGGCTACACCTTC
CDR3 protein: CASSGSPIRRVANYGYTF
clone size: NA
V gene: TRBV9
D gene: NA
J gene: TRBJ1-2

CDR3 DNA: TGTGCCAGCAGCTTAGTGGCACCGGGGGAGCAGTACTTC
CDR3 protein: CASSLVAPGEQYF
clone size: few
V gene: TRBV13
D gene: NA
J gene: TRBJ2-7

CDR3 DNA: TGTGCCATCATGGCAGGGGCGGTTTACGAGCAGTACTTC
CDR3 protein: CAIMAGAVYEQYF
clone size: NA
V gene: TRBV10-3
D gene: NA
J gene: TRBJ2-7

CDR3 DNA: TGTGCCAGCAGCGTTACTAGCGGGAGTTCCTACGAGCAGTACTTC
CDR3 protein: CASSVTSGSSYEQYF
clone size: NA
V gene: TRBV11-2
D gene: TRBD2
J gene: TRBJ2-7

CDR3 DNA: TGTGCCAGCAGTCCCGGACTAGCGGGAACCGAGACCCAGTACTTC
CDR3 protein: CASSPGLAGTETQYF
clone size: NA
V gene: TRBV6-2/TRBV6-3
D gene: TRBD2
J gene: TRBJ2-5

CDR3 DNA: TGTGCCTGGAGTCTCGGGACAAATGAAAAACTGTTTTTT
CDR3 protein: CAWSLGTNEKLFF
clone size: NA
V gene: TRBV30
D gene: NA
J gene: TRBJ1-4

CDR3 DNA: TGTGCCAGCAGCAAACCGGGACAGGGGTGGAATTCACCCCTCCACTTT
CDR3 protein: CASSKPGQGWNSPLHF
clone size: NA
V gene: TRBV21-1
D gene: NA
J gene: TRBJ1-6

CDR3 DNA: TGTGCCAGCAGCGTAGGCCCAGGGGGCTCACACAATGAGCAGTTCTTC
CDR3 protein: CASSVGPGGSHNEQFF
clone size: NA
V gene: TRBV9
D gene: TRBD1
J gene: TRBJ2-1

CDR3 DNA: TGCGCCAGCAGCTTGATGATGGTTCAGAGCGGCACCGGGGAGCTGTTTTTT
CDR3 protein: CASSLMMVQSGTGELFF
clone size: NA
V gene: TRBV5-1
D gene: NA
J gene: TRBJ2-2

CDR3 DNA: TGTGCCAGCAGTTACTTAAATCAGGGGAGCATGAACACTGAAGCTTTCTTT
CDR3 protein: CASSYLNQGSMNTEAFF
clone size: NA
V gene: TRBV28
D gene: NA
J gene: TRBJ1-1

CDR3 DNA: TGTGCCAGAAGTTCGACAGGAAATAGCAATCAGCCCCAGCATTTT
CDR3 protein: CARSSTGNSNQPQHF
clone size: NA
V gene: TRBV5-3
D gene: NA
J gene: TRBJ1-5

CDR3 DNA: TGTGCCCTCAAGGACAGTGGAAACACTGAAGCTTTCTTT
CDR3 protein: CALKDSGNTEAFF
clone size: few
V gene: TRBV28
D gene: NA
J gene: TRBJ1-1

CDR3 DNA: TGTGCCAGCTCACCCCAAACAGCGGACTTTAACTATGGCTACACCTTC
CDR3 protein: CASSPQTADFNYGYTF
clone size: NA
V gene: TRBV18
D gene: NA
J gene: TRBJ1-2

CDR3 DNA: TGTGCCAGCAGCTCAAACGCCGGGAATACGGGGGAGCAGTACTTC
CDR3 protein: CASSSNAGNTGEQYF
clone size: few
V gene: TRBV7-2
D gene: NA
J gene: TRBJ2-7

CDR3 DNA: TGCAGTGCTAGTCCGGGGGTGGGAGAGACCCAGTACTTC
CDR3 protein: CSASPGVGETQYF
clone size: NA
V gene: TRBV20-1
D gene: NA
J gene: TRBJ2-5

CDR3 DNA: TGTGCCAGCAGCCTAGACAGGGGCTACGAGCAGTACTTC
CDR3 protein: CASSLDRGYEQYF
clone size: NA
V gene: TRBV27
D gene: TRBD1
J gene: TRBJ2-7

CDR3 DNA: TGTGCCAGCACCTACGGCGGAAACTATGGCTACACCTTC
CDR3 protein: CASTYGGNYGYTF
clone size: NA
V gene: TRBV28
D gene: NA
J gene: TRBJ1-2

CDR3 DNA: TGCAGCGTTGTGCCTCTTGGAGCTATGAACACTGAAGCTTTCTTT
CDR3 protein: CSVVPLGAMNTEAFF
clone size: NA
V gene: TRBV29-1
D gene: NA
J gene: TRBJ1-1

CDR3 DNA: TGCGCCAGCAGCCATGACAGGGGGCGGGTCTATGGCTACACCTTC
CDR3 protein: CASSHDRGRVYGYTF
clone size: NA
V gene: TRBV4-3
D gene: TRBD1
J gene: TRBJ1-2

CDR3 DNA: TGTGCCAGCAGCAGAGAAGGACAAGCGAACACTGAAGCTTTCTTT
CDR3 protein: CASSREGQANTEAFF
clone size: once
V gene: TRBV9
D gene: NA
J gene: TRBJ1-1

CDR3 DNA: TGTGCCACCAGGGCGACAGGAGGTGGCTACACCTTC
CDR3 protein: CATRATGGGYTF
clone size: NA
V gene: TRBV24-1
D gene: NA
J gene: TRBJ1-2

CDR3 DNA: TGTGCCATCAGTGATGGATTTAACAGGAATAGCAATCAGCCCCAGCATTTT
CDR3 protein: CAISDGFNRNSNQPQHF
clone size: NA
V gene: TRBV10-3
D gene: NA
J gene: TRBJ1-5

CDR3 DNA: TGTGCCAGCACTGCATCGAGGGGGCAGAGGAACACTGAAGCTTTCTTT
CDR3 protein: CASTASRGQRNTEAFF
clone size: once
V gene: TRBV28
D gene: TRBD1
J gene: TRBJ1-1

CDR3 DNA: TGTGCCAGCAGCGTAGATGGGTGGACAGGGGATCCGAAAAAACTGTTTTTT
CDR3 protein: CASSVDGWTGDPKKLFF
clone size: NA
V gene: TRBV9
D gene: TRBD1
J gene: TRBJ1-4

CDR3 DNA: TGTGCCAGCAGCTTTGGGCCGGGACTAGCGGACGAGCAGTACTTC
CDR3 protein: CASSFGPGLADEQYF
clone size: once
V gene: TRBV11-2
D gene: TRBD2
J gene: TRBJ2-7

CDR3 DNA: TGTGCCAGTAGTACCCCAGGGACAGGCGAAGCTTTCTTT
CDR3 protein: CASSTPGTGEAFF
clone size: few
V gene: TRBV19
D gene: TRBD1
J gene: TRBJ1-1

CDR3 DNA: TGTGCCAGCAGCAAAGTAACTAGTTTCGGAAAAGAGACCCAGTACTTC
CDR3 protein: CASSKVTSFGKETQYF
clone size: NA
V gene: TRBV21-1
D gene: NA
J gene: TRBJ2-5

CDR3 DNA: TGTGCCAGCAGCCGCTCCACCGCGGTGGGCACTGAAGCTTTCTTT
CDR3 protein: CASSRSTAVGTEAFF
clone size: few
V gene: TRBV3-1/TRBV3-2
D gene: NA
J gene: TRBJ1-1

CDR3 DNA: TGCGCCAGCAGGTGGTTAGCGGAGGATGGGGAGACCCAGTACTTC
CDR3 protein: CASRWLAEDGETQYF
clone size: NA
V gene: TRBV10-1
D gene: NA
J gene: TRBJ2-5

CDR3 DNA: TGTGCCAGCAGCTGGGGAGAACTAGAGCAGTACTTC
CDR3 protein: CASSWGELEQYF
clone size: NA
V gene: TRBV5-4
D gene: NA
J gene: TRBJ2-7

CDR3 DNA: TGTGCCAGCAGCGCCCAGACGGGACAGGGGGTTTCTGGAAACACCATATATTTT
CDR3 protein: CASSAQTGQGVSGNTIYF
clone size: NA
V gene: TRBV9
D gene: TRBD1
J gene: TRBJ1-3

CDR3 DNA: TGCAGTGCCCGGGACAGCTATGGCTACACCTTC
CDR3 protein: CSARDSYGYTF
clone size: NA
V gene: TRBV20-1
D gene: TRBD1
J gene: TRBJ1-2

CDR3 DNA: TGTGCCAGCAGCCGAGCCGGGACAGGGGAGAGGGAGACCCAGTACTTC
CDR3 protein: CASSRAGTGERETQYF
clone size: NA
V gene: TRBV5-4
D gene: TRBD1
J gene: TRBJ2-5

CDR3 DNA: TGCGCCAGCAGCAGTTTGGGGGGGCCAGAGACCCAGTACTTC
CDR3 protein: CASSSLGGPETQYF
clone size: NA
V gene: TRBV5-1
D gene: NA
J gene: TRBJ2-5

CDR3 DNA: TGTGCCAGCAGCTTTTACAGGGGCGGGGAGCAGTACTTC
CDR3 protein: CASSFYRGGEQYF
clone size: NA
V gene: TRBV5-8
D gene: TRBD1
J gene: TRBJ2-7

CDR3 DNA: TGTGCCAGCAGGGGACTAGCGGGCACCTACGAGCAGTACTTC
CDR3 protein: CASRGLAGTYEQYF
clone size: few
V gene: TRBV28
D gene: TRBD2
J gene: TRBJ2-7

CDR3 DNA: TGCGCCAGCAGCCCCCAGGGGGTCCCTGAAGCTTTCTTT
CDR3 protein: CASSPQGVPEAFF
clone size: few
V gene: TRBV5-1
D gene: TRBD1
J gene: TRBJ1-1

CDR3 DNA: TGTGCCAGCAGCAAAGGACTAGCGGGAGTACGGCGGTTATCCGATACGCAGTATTTT
CDR3 protein: CASSKGLAGVRRLSDTQYF
clone size: NA
V gene: TRBV5-6
D gene: TRBD2
J gene: TRBJ2-3

CDR3 DNA: TGTGCCAGCAGCCCGCAGGGAAACACCATATATTTT
CDR3 protein: CASSPQGNTIYF
clone size: once
V gene: TRBV7-9
D gene: NA
J gene: TRBJ1-3

CDR3 DNA: TGTGCCAGCAGCTTGGCCTGGGGAAGGGGAAGAGAAAAACTGTTTTTT
CDR3 protein: CASSLAWGRGREKLFF
clone size: NA
V gene: TRBV5-5
D gene: NA
J gene: TRBJ1-4